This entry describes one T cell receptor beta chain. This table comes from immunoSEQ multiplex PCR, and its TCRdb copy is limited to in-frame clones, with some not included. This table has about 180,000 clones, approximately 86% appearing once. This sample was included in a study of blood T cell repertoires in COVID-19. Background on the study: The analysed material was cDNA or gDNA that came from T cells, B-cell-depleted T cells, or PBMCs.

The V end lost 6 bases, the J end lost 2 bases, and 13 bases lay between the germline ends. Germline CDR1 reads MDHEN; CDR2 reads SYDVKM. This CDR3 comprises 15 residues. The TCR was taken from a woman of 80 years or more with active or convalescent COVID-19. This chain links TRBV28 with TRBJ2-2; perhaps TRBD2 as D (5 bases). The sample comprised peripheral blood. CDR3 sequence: CASSSPSSNTGELFF. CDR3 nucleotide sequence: TGTGCCAGCAGCTCTCCTTCTAGCAACACCGGGGAGCTGTTTTTT.